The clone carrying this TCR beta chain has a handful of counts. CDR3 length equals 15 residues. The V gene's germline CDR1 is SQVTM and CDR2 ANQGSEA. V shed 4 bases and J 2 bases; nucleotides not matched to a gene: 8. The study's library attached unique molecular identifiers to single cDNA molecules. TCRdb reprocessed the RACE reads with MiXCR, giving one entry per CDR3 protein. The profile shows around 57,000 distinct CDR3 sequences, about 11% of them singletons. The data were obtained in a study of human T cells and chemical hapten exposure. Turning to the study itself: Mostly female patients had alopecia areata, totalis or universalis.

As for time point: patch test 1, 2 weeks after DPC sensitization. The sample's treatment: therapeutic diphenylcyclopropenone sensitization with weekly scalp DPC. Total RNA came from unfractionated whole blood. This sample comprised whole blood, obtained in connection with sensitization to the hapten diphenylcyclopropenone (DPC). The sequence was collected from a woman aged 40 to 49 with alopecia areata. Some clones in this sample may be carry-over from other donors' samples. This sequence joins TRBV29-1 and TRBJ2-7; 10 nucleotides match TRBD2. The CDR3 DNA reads TGCAGCGTTGTCCCGACTAGCGGGTATACCTACGAGCAGTACTTC. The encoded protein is CSVVPTSGYTYEQYF.